This T cell receptor (beta chain) was identified in a study of shared clonotypes between healthy human individuals. Study-wide context: Donors, aged 18 to 49, were a couple of women and a few men.

Some clones are missing from TCRdb's copy, which holds only in-frame ones; the method was immunoSEQ multiplex PCR. The sample lists more than 2,000,000 clones; around nine tenths were seen once. This CDR3 is 12 amino acids long. CDR1 is SGHTA, CDR2 FQGTGA, per germline. V was cut by 3 bases and J by 8 bases, with 10 bases left in between. This sequence joins TRBV7-3 and TRBJ1-1; D unresolved. Sequenced: naive CD4+ T cells sorted from blood. Noted subset: CD45RA+ positively selected. The clonotype was recovered from a man between 18 and 29 years old in good health. The CDR3 DNA is TGTGCCAGCAGCTTCGGTGTATCGGAAGCTTTCTTT. Translated: CASSFGVSEAFF. Full variable domain (outside the CDR3, taken from reference TRBV7-3 and TRBJ1-1): GAGVSQTPSNKVTEKGKYVELRCDPISGHTALYWYRQSLGQGPEFLIYFQGTGAADDSGLPNDRFFAVRPEGSVSTLKIQRTERGDSAVYLCASSFGVSEAFFGQGTRLTVV.